Listed below are T cell receptor beta chains from one sample, sequenced in a study of cytomegalovirus exposure and HLA in healthy donors. Assay: immunoSEQ multiplex PCR; the TCRdb copy retains only in-frame clones and omits some. Found here are roughly 180,000 clones, roughly 80% of them singletons; the top ten hold approximately 1.4%. The material sequenced was PBMCs. Receptors originate from a young man in good health and CMV-seronegative. CDR3s include the opening cysteine and the closing phenylalanine or tryptophan. Each record gives: V gene, J gene, clone size, D gene, CDR3 protein, CDR3 DNA. D genes are given only for firm matches. The size of a clone is reported for some rows only, either as once, few or many, or as a class for expanded clones.

>TRBV6-1|TRBJ1-2|once|.
CASSVRGLANYGYTF
TGTGCCAGCAGTGTGAGGGGGTTAGCTAACTATGGCTACACCTTC
>TRBV7-2|TRBJ2-3|.|TRBD2
CASSLGAAGVDTQYF
TGTGCCAGCAGCTTAGGTGCGGCGGGAGTGGATACGCAGTATTTT
>TRBV4-1|TRBJ1-1|.|TRBD1
CASSRSGGTVNTEAFF
TGCGCCAGCAGCCGAAGCGGGGGGACAGTGAACACTGAAGCTTTCTTT
>TRBV2|TRBJ1-2|.|.
CASQARSRANYGYTF
TGTGCCAGCCAGGCCCGAAGCAGGGCTAACTATGGCTACACCTTC
>TRBV6-5|TRBJ2-2|.|.
CATNRAGDTGELFF
TGTGCCACCAACCGGGCAGGGGACACCGGGGAGCTGTTTTTT
>TRBV28|TRBJ1-2|.|TRBD1
CASSLGQGVNSVYGYTF
TGTGCCAGCAGTTTAGGGCAGGGGGTTAACTCGGTCTATGGCTACACCTTC
>TRBV30|TRBJ1-1|.|.
CAWSVRGENTEAFF
TGTGCCTGGAGTGTACGGGGAGAGAACACTGAAGCTTTCTTT
>TRBV19|TRBJ2-1|.|TRBD2
CASRLAGVGYNEQFF
TGTGCCAGTAGATTAGCGGGAGTGGGGTACAATGAGCAGTTCTTC
>TRBV11-2|TRBJ2-3|.|.
CASSLVAVTDTQYF
TGTGCCAGCAGCTTAGTTGCGGTCACAGATACGCAGTATTTT
>TRBV30|TRBJ1-1|.|.
CAWNRDAATGNTEAFF
TGTGCCTGGAATCGGGATGCTGCGACAGGGAACACTGAAGCTTTCTTT
>TRBV10-3|TRBJ2-5|once|.
CALGAGSQETQYF
TGTGCCCTAGGAGCAGGGTCCCAAGAGACCCAGTACTTC
>TRBV29-1|TRBJ1-1|.|TRBD1
CSLNRGNTEAFF
TGCAGTCTAAACAGGGGGAACACTGAAGCTTTCTTT
>TRBV7-9|TRBJ1-2|once|TRBD1
CASSLIPSLQGFYGYTF
TGTGCCAGCAGCTTAATCCCGAGCTTACAGGGGTTCTATGGCTACACCTTC
>TRBV19|TRBJ2-7|.|TRBD1
CASSTGQGSYEQYF
TGTGCCAGTAGTACCGGACAGGGGTCCTACGAGCAGTACTTC
>TRBV7-3|TRBJ2-1|.|TRBD2
CASSPAGGFYNEQFF
TGTGCCAGCAGCCCAGCCGGGGGGTTCTACAATGAGCAGTTCTTC
>TRBV25-1|TRBJ2-7|.|TRBD1
CASSVLRTGISYEQYF
TGTGCCAGCAGTGTCCTACGGACAGGGATTTCCTACGAGCAGTACTTC
>TRBV19|TRBJ1-5|.|TRBD1
CASSSGQGGYSNQPQHF
TGTGCCAGTAGTTCTGGACAGGGAGGGTATAGCAATCAGCCCCAGCATTTT
>TRBV9|TRBJ2-1|.|TRBD2
CASSVVSGSSYNEQFF
TGTGCCAGCAGCGTAGTAAGCGGGAGCTCCTACAATGAGCAGTTCTTC
>TRBV7-2|TRBJ1-6|few|TRBD1
CASSSIQQGAPLHF
TGTGCCAGCAGCTCTATCCAACAGGGGGCTCCCCTCCACTTT
>TRBV9|TRBJ2-5|.|.
CASSSRLGQEETQYF
TGTGCCAGCAGCTCTCGTTTGGGACAAGAAGAGACCCAGTACTTC
>TRBV19|TRBJ2-5|.|TRBD2
CASSIVFGTSGGNQETQYF
TGTGCCAGTAGTATAGTCTTCGGGACTAGCGGGGGAAACCAAGAGACCCAGTACTTC
>TRBV28|TRBJ2-5|.|TRBD2
CASSFLGLAGGNGGQETQYF
TGTGCCAGCAGTTTCCTAGGACTAGCGGGAGGCAATGGGGGACAAGAGACCCAGTACTTC
>TRBV25-1|TRBJ1-4|once|.
CASGLGATNEKLFF
TGTGCCAGCGGCCTCGGGGCAACTAATGAAAAACTGTTTTTT
>TRBV28|TRBJ2-7|.|TRBD2
CASSLLTSGRMGSYEQYF
TGTGCCAGCAGTTTACTAACTAGCGGGAGAATGGGCTCCTACGAGCAGTACTTC
>TRBV30|TRBJ2-7|.|.
CAWSKGLPSSYEQYF
TGTGCCTGGAGCAAGGGACTCCCAAGCTCCTACGAGCAGTACTTC
>TRBV29-1|TRBJ1-2|.|.
CSVETKPAGGYTF
TGCAGCGTTGAAACAAAACCGGCCGGGGGCTACACCTTC
>TRBV7-2|TRBJ2-7|.|.
CASSLDGASYEQYF
TGTGCCAGCAGCTTAGATGGGGCCTCCTACGAGCAGTACTTC
>TRBV6-1|TRBJ1-2|once|.
CASSPNDRYYGYTF
TGTGCCAGCAGTCCCAACGACAGGTACTATGGCTACACCTTC
>TRBV14|TRBJ1-4|.|TRBD1
CASSQRGLNGEKLFF
TGTGCCAGCAGCCAAAGGGGGCTTAATGGTGAAAAACTGTTTTTT
>TRBV6-1|TRBJ2-5|.|.
CAGRGRMRETQYF
TGTGCCGGGAGAGGGCGGATGCGGGAGACCCAGTACTTC
>TRBV11-2|TRBJ1-1|once|.
CASSPGINPRNTEAFF
TGTGCCAGCAGCCCGGGGATCAACCCCCGGAACACTGAAGCTTTCTTT
>TRBV30|TRBJ2-2|few|TRBD2
CARTAGGNTGELFF
TGTGCCCGGACAGCGGGGGGGAACACCGGGGAGCTGTTTTTT
>TRBV10-3|TRBJ2-2|.|TRBD1
CAISTGVTGELFF
TGTGCCATCAGCACAGGGGTCACCGGGGAGCTGTTTTTT
>TRBV5-1|TRBJ2-7|few|.
CASSLASRGTSYEQYF
TGCGCCAGCAGCTTGGCCAGCCGAGGTACCTCCTACGAGCAGTACTTC
>TRBV28|TRBJ2-1|.|TRBD2
CASRVLADYNEQFF
TGTGCCAGCAGGGTACTAGCGGATTACAATGAGCAGTTCTTC
>TRBV7-9|TRBJ1-2|few|TRBD1
CASSSPGQTNYGYTF
TGTGCCAGCAGCTCCCCGGGACAGACTAACTATGGCTACACCTTC
>TRBV4-3|TRBJ1-3|.|.
CASSQAWGAGLSGNTIYF
TGCGCCAGCAGCCAGGCCTGGGGAGCCGGACTGTCTGGAAACACCATATATTTT
>TRBV30|TRBJ2-2|.|.
CAWSVRQATGELFF
TGTGCCTGGAGTGTACGACAGGCCACCGGGGAGCTGTTTTTT
>TRBV6-5|TRBJ2-4|.|.
CASSYGLAKNIQYF
TGTGCCAGCAGTTACGGACTAGCCAAAAACATTCAGTACTTC
>TRBV27|TRBJ2-5|.|TRBD2
CASSLLASGGAVETQYF
TGTGCCAGCAGTTTATTGGCTAGCGGGGGGGCCGTGGAGACCCAGTACTTC
>TRBV28|TRBJ1-4|.|.
CASSLVGARREKLFF
TGTGCCAGCAGTTTAGTGGGGGCCCGCCGGGAAAAACTGTTTTTT
>TRBV14|TRBJ1-1|.|.
CASSSLAGSVTEAFF
TGTGCCAGCAGCTCACTGGCGGGGTCGGTCACTGAAGCTTTCTTT
>TRBV21-1|TRBJ2-2|.|.
CASSSRDRGRRTGELFF
TGTGCCAGCAGCAGCCGGGACAGGGGGCGAAGAACCGGGGAGCTGTTTTTT
>TRBV7-9|TRBJ1-5|.|.
CASSLLGGANQPQHF
TGTGCCAGCAGCTTATTGGGGGGGGCGAATCAGCCCCAGCATTTT
>TRBV5-5|TRBJ1-2|.|TRBD1
CASSVGQGWGYTF
TGTGCCAGCAGCGTCGGACAGGGGTGGGGCTACACCTTC
>TRBV7-6|TRBJ2-7|.|TRBD1
CASSLGTGGIYEQYF
TGTGCCAGCAGCTTAGGGACAGGGGGAATCTACGAGCAGTACTTC
>TRBV4-3|TRBJ2-7|.|.
CASSQDLSGSSLQYF
TGCGCCAGCAGCCAAGACTTGAGCGGCTCCTCGCTTCAGTACTTC
>TRBV4-3|TRBJ2-1|.|.
CASSQVGLANEQFF
TGCGCCAGCAGCCAGGTCGGACTGGCCAATGAGCAGTTCTTC
>TRBV21-1|TRBJ1-6|.|.
CASSHRKGGPANSPLHF
TGTGCCAGCAGCCACAGGAAGGGGGGGCCGGCGAATTCACCCCTCCACTTT
>TRBV6-5|TRBJ1-6|.|TRBD1
CASRQQGLSPLTLHF
TGTGCCAGCAGACAACAGGGGCTTTCTCCTCTTACCCTCCACTTT
>TRBV11-2|TRBJ1-1|.|.
CASSLGRQLNTEAFF
TGTGCCAGCAGCTTAGGGCGACAGTTGAACACTGAAGCTTTCTTT
>TRBV28|TRBJ2-5|.|.
CASSLFRGATQETQYF
TGTGCCAGCAGTTTATTCCGGGGGGCCACACAAGAGACCCAGTACTTC
>TRBV15|TRBJ2-7|.|TRBD2
CATSRALAGNSYEQYF
TGTGCCACCAGCAGAGCCCTAGCGGGCAACTCCTACGAGCAGTACTTC
>TRBV14|TRBJ2-1|once|.
CASSRRLSEQFF
TGTGCCAGCAGCCGAAGACTTAGTGAGCAGTTCTTC
>TRBV9|TRBJ1-1|.|TRBD1
CASSAGQGLNTEAFF
TGTGCCAGCAGCGCGGGACAGGGGTTGAACACTGAAGCTTTCTTT